This T cell receptor (beta chain) came from a study of T cell changes during pregnancy in multiple sclerosis. Germline lookup yields CDR1 LNHNV and CDR2 YYDKDF (reference sequence). The CDR3 is made up of 17 amino acids. V shed 1 base and J 2 bases; nucleotides not matched to a gene: 2. Some clones are missing from TCRdb's copy, which holds only in-frame ones; the method was immunoSEQ multiplex PCR. Among around 41,000 clones listed, approximately 90% were seen once. The clonotype comes from a female donor in good health, enrolled as a control in a pregnancy study. This specimen consisted of CD4+ T cells from peripheral blood mononuclear cells, obtained in the third trimester of pregnancy. The chain employs TRBV15 and TRBJ2-1, with 13 bases lining up with TRBD2. CDR3 sequence reads: CATSRGLAGGTYNEQFF. CDR3 nucleotides: TGTGCCACCAGCAGAGGACTAGCGGGAGGAACCTACAATGAGCAGTTCTTC.